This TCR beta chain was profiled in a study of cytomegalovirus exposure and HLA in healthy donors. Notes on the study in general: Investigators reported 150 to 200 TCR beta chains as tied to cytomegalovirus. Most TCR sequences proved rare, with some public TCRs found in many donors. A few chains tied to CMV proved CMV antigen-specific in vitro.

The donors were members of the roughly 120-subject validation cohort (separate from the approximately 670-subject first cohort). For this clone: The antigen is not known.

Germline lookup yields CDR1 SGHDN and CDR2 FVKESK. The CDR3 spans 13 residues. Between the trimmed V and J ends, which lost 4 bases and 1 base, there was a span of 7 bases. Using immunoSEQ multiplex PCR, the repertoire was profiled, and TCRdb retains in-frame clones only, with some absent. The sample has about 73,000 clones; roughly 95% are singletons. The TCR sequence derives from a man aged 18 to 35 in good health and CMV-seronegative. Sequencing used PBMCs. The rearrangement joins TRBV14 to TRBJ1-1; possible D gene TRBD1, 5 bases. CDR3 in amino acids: CASSRDWNTEAFF. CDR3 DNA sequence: TGTGCCAGCAGCCGGGACTGGAACACTGAAGCTTTCTTT.